These 28 T cell receptor beta chains originate from one sample sequenced in a study of cytomegalovirus exposure and HLA in healthy donors. This PCR relied on a set of 60 Vbeta primers and 13 Jbeta primers. The protocol was immunoSEQ multiplex PCR, while the TCRdb copy is restricted to in-frame clones and leaves out a portion. The profile shows 150,000 to 190,000 clones, 70% to 90% of them singletons. The specimen was PBMCs. The origin of the receptors is a woman between 18 and 29 years old in good health and CMV-seronegative.

This clone was observed a single time. V and J are TRBV6-5 and TRBJ1-2, with unresolved D. CDR1 and CDR2 from the germline V gene are MNHEY and SVGAGI. This CDR3 is built from 13 residues. Trimming stripped 5 bases from V and 3 bases from J, with 10 bases between. The CDR3 loop reads CASSKAKDYGYTF. Here the CDR3 DNA reads TGTGCCAGCAGTAAAGCAAAAGACTATGGCTACACCTTC.

This clone is a singleton in its sample. The chain carries TRBV29-1 and TRBJ1-1; D is perhaps TRBD1 (6 bases). Germline-derived CDR1 and CDR2 are SQVTM and ANQGSEA. The CDR3 spans 13 residues. Between the trimmed V and J ends, which lost 5 bases and 0 bases, there was a span of 10 bases. CDR3 region: CSVPGQLNTEAFF. The DNA of the CDR3 is TGCAGCGTTCCCGGACAGTTGAACACTGAAGCTTTCTTT.

The chain couples TRBV6-1 to TRBJ2-5, with 12 positions matching TRBD2. Trimming removed 7 bases from V and 2 bases from J; junction bases left unmatched: 5. This CDR3 spans 15 amino acids. Germline lookup yields CDR1 MNHNS and CDR2 SASEGT. CDR3 coding DNA: TGTGCCAGCAAACGGACTAGCGGGGCACAAGAGACCCAGTACTTC. This translates into CASKRTSGAQETQYF.

This chain links TRBV4-3 with TRBJ2-5; the match to TRBD2 covers 9 bases. This CDR3 is built from 15 residues. Germline loops: CDR1 LGHNA, CDR2 YSLEER. Trimming removed 2 bases from V and 2 bases from J; junction bases left unmatched: 3. The CDR3 sequence: CASSQQRGDQETQYF. The CDR3, as DNA: TGCGCCAGCAGCCAACAGCGGGGGGATCAAGAGACCCAGTACTTC.

V and J are TRBV7-9 and TRBJ2-3; D is ambiguous. V lost 10 bases and J 12 bases, leaving 26 bases between the germline ends. The CDR3 is 14 residues long. Germline V lookup: CDR1 SEHNR, CDR2 FQNEAQ (reference sequence). The CDR3, as DNA: TGTGCCACCTTCAGCCTCAATTCCCCGGGTTCACAGTATTTT. This translates into CATFSLNSPGSQYF.

This chain joins TRBV28 and TRBJ2-1; 8 positions agree with TRBD1. This CDR3 is 15 amino acids long. CDR1 is MDHEN, CDR2 SYDVKM, per germline. V was clipped by 5 bases and J by 5 bases; unmatched bases: 8. CDR3 nucleotide sequence: TGTGCCAGCAGTCCCGTGGACAGGGATAACAATGAGCAGTTCTTC. Protein: CASSPVDRDNNEQFF.

The chain carries TRBV29-1 and TRBJ2-1, with unresolved D. From germline, CDR1 is SQVTM and CDR2 ANQGSEA. V dropped 3 bases and J dropped 8 bases, with 8 bases sitting between them. CDR3 length equals 11 residues. CDR3 DNA sequence: TGCAGCGTTGAGTCGTTGTATGAGCAGTTCTTC. It yields the protein CSVESLYEQFF.

V and J are TRBV18 and TRBJ1-2; TRBD1 agrees at 9 bases. Looked up from germline, CDR1 is KGHSH and CDR2 is LQKENI. Trimming at V came to 4 bases and at J to 8 bases, leaving 8 bases not matched to a gene. The CDR3 extends over 14 amino acids. The CDR3 spells CASSQGQGEYGYTF. The CDR3 nucleotides read TGTGCCAGCTCACAGGGACAGGGAGAGTACGGCTACACCTTC.

This clone was detected a few times. The V and J genes are TRBV4-1 and TRBJ2-1, with 7 bases fitting TRBD1. V was clipped by 1 base and J by 2 bases; unmatched bases: 2. Per germline, CDR1 MGHRA and CDR2 YSYEKL. The CDR3 is made up of 15 amino acids. CDR3: CASSQVGTAYNEQFF. CDR3 nucleotides: TGCGCCAGCAGCCAAGTAGGGACAGCCTACAATGAGCAGTTCTTC.

The rearrangement uses TRBV28 and TRBJ2-7; TRBD1 matches at 10 bases. The CDR3 sequence is 16 residues long. The ends lost 1 base at V and 3 bases at J; junction bases unmatched: 6. Germline loops: CDR1 MDHEN, CDR2 SYDVKM. CDR3 in DNA: TGTGCCAGCAGTTTATATAGACAGGGGGCTTTCTACGAGCAGTACTTC. Translating it yields CASSLYRQGAFYEQYF.

The CDR3 region has the DNA TGTGCCAGCAGTTTACCAGGGTTGGATTCACCCCTCCACTTT. Amino acid sequence: CASSLPGLDSPLHF. The rearrangement joins TRBV27 to TRBJ1-6; D is possibly TRBD1 (5 bases). Trimming cost V 2 bases and J 8 bases, with 10 bases left between them. CDR3 length equals 14 residues. Germline-derived CDR1 and CDR2 are MNHEY and SMNVEV (reference sequence).

The gene calls are TRBV28 and TRBJ1-1, with TRBD1 matching over 10 bases. Germline V CDR1 and CDR2: MDHEN, SYDVKM. Trimming cost V 5 bases and J 6 bases; bases outside gene matches: 6. The length of the CDR3 is 14 residues. CDR3 bases: TGTGCCAGCAGTGAGCCGACAGGGGGCCCTGAAGCTTTCTTT. Amino acids: CASSEPTGGPEAFF.

This chain uses TRBV20-1 with TRBJ1-5; D is unclear. Looked up from germline, CDR1 is DFQATT and CDR2 is SNEGSKA (reference sequence). The CDR3 is 11 amino acids. The ends were cut back, 5 bases at V and 4 bases at J, with 6 bases in the middle. The CDR3 protein is CSARDNQPQHF. CDR3 bases: TGCAGTGCTCGGGATAATCAGCCCCAGCATTTT.

This chain uses TRBV19 with TRBJ2-5; D possibly corresponds to TRBD2 (6 bases). There are 15 residues in the CDR3. Germline V lookup: CDR1 LNHDA, CDR2 SQIVND (reference sequence). Trimming stripped 3 bases from V and 3 bases from J, with 14 bases between. The CDR3, as DNA: TGTGCCAGTAGTATGGTGGGGGGACGGGAAGAGACCCAGTACTTC. Protein product: CASSMVGGREETQYF. Using reference TRBV19 and TRBJ2-5 for the parts outside the CDR3, the full variable domain is DGGITQSPKYLFRKEGQNVTLSCEQNLNHDAMYWYRQDPGQGLRLIYYSQIVNDFQKGDIAEGYSVSREKKESFPLTVTSAQKNPTAFYLCASSMVGGREETQYFGPGTRLLVL.

V is TRBV6-6 and J is TRBJ1-5, with 8 bases matching TRBD1. CDR1 and CDR2 from the germline V gene are MNHNY and SVGAGI (reference sequence). The CDR3 extends over 16 amino acids. Unmatched junction bases numbered 12, after V lost 0 bases and J lost 11 bases. Written as DNA, the CDR3 is TGTGCCAGCAGTTACTCGACAGGGGCAAAAAGGGTGGCCCAGCATTTT. Encoded protein: CASSYSTGAKRVAQHF.

The rearrangement links TRBV30 to TRBJ2-3; no reliable D call. The CDR3 contains 14 residues. In germline, CDR1 is GTSNPN, CDR2 SVGIG (reference sequence). Trimming shortened V by 1 base and J by 1 base, and 9 bases separated the two germline ends. The DNA of the CDR3 is TGTGCCTGGAGTGCCCGAACAGGCACAGATACGCAGTATTTT. Its translation: CAWSARTGTDTQYF.

The rearrangement joins TRBV19 to TRBJ1-2; 11 bases agree with TRBD1. Germline assignment: CDR1 LNHDA and CDR2 SQIVND (reference sequence). J gave up 0 bases and V 9 bases, and 12 bases lay outside the gene matches. The CDR3 runs 17 residues. CDR3 DNA sequence: TGTGCCAGCACCGGGACAGGGGGTGTAAGAGCTAACTATGGCTACACCTTC. Its protein product is CASTGTGGVRANYGYTF.

The rearrangement joins TRBV5-4 to TRBJ1-6; D unresolved. Trimming shortened V by 4 bases and J by 8 bases, and 10 bases separated the two germline ends. CDR1 and CDR2 (germline): SGHNT, YYREEE (reference sequence). This CDR3 has 13 residues. The CDR3 is CASSLTHYSPLHF. The CDR3 DNA reads TGTGCCAGCAGCCTGACACATTATTCACCCCTCCACTTT.

The rearrangement links TRBV7-9 to TRBJ2-7; D remains unclear. The germline V gene encodes CDR1 SEHNR and CDR2 FQNEAQ (reference sequence). The CDR3 is 15 amino acids. The V end was cut by 1 base, the J end by 1 base, with 11 bases between. In DNA, the CDR3 is TGTGCCAGCAGCTTAGTTGAGGAACCTTCCTACGAGCAGTACTTC. This sequence encodes CASSLVEEPSYEQYF.

This chain joins TRBV7-9 and TRBJ2-3; tentative D call: TRBD1 (7 bases). Germline V gene lookup returns CDR1 SEHNR and CDR2 FQNEAQ (reference sequence). V was trimmed by 5 bases and J by 8 bases, leaving 11 bases between them. The CDR3 totals 12 residues. The CDR3 DNA sequence: TGTGCCAGCAGCCCAGGGGGGACTACGCAGTATTTT. This translates into CASSPGGTTQYF.

The sample holds a few counts of this clone. CDR3 in amino acids: CASSRASGSPNQPQHF. The CDR3 DNA is TGTGCCAGTAGTAGAGCGTCCGGGAGCCCTAATCAGCCCCAGCATTTT. The chain has TRBV19 and TRBJ1-5; D gene uncertain. Trimming pared 4 bases from V and 4 bases from J, leaving 17 bases between. The CDR3 runs to 16 residues. CDR1 LNHDA and CDR2 SQIVND come from the germline V gene (reference sequence).

The J gene is TRBJ2-3, the V gene TRBV5-1; D is perhaps TRBD2 (7 bases). This CDR3 is 16 amino acids long. Germline values: CDR1 SGHRS, CDR2 YFSETQ. Trimming pared 4 bases from V and 1 base from J, leaving 16 bases between. The CDR3 DNA reads as TGCGCCAGCAGCACCCAAAGGGGGGGCGGCACAGATACGCAGTATTTT. This sequence encodes CASSTQRGGGTDTQYF.

J is TRBJ2-7 and V is TRBV7-6; possible D gene TRBD1, 6 bases. This CDR3 region has 16 residues. Between the trimmed V and J ends, which lost 5 bases and 2 bases, there was a span of 19 bases. Germline CDR1 SGHVS, CDR2 FNYEAQ. CDR3 nucleotides: TGTGCCAGCAGCCCAGGGGTAGCCTTTGCCACCTACGAGCAGTACTTC. It encodes CASSPGVAFATYEQYF.

V and J are TRBV25-1 and TRBJ2-2; weak D call: TRBD1 (6 bases). Germline CDR1 MGHDK, CDR2 SYGVNS. The V gene lost 6 bases and the J gene lost 6 bases, with 17 bases spanning the gap. The CDR3 runs 15 residues. The CDR3 DNA sequence: TGTGCCAGCAGAGAAAACAGGGCCCTGGCCGGGGAGCTGTTTTTT. Translated, it gives CASRENRALAGELFF.

V and J are TRBV5-1 and TRBJ2-2; 7 positions agree with TRBD2. V gave up 3 bases and J gave up 3 bases; unmatched junction bases: 2. This CDR3 is built from 14 residues. Germline V lookup: CDR1 SGHRS, CDR2 YFSETQ. The CDR3: CASSWSGDTGELFF. The CDR3 DNA reads TGCGCCAGCAGCTGGAGCGGGGACACCGGGGAGCTGTTTTTT. The entire variable domain, with the rest obtained from reference TRBV5-1 and TRBJ2-2, is as follows: KAGVTQTPRYLIKTRGQQVTLSCSPISGHRSVSWYQQTPGQGLQFLFEYFSETQRNKGNFPGRFSGRQFSNSRSEMNVSTLELGDSALYLCASSWSGDTGELFFGEGSRLTVL.

This chain connects TRBV11-2 to TRBJ2-1; 7 nucleotides agree with TRBD2. The CDR3 consists of 18 residues. V dropped 4 bases and J dropped 2; count of bases not matched to a gene: 14. Germline-derived CDR1 and CDR2 are SGHAT and FQNNGV. The CDR3 coding sequence is TGTGCCAGCAGCTCCGTAAAACGCGGGAGTCGGCCCTACAATGAGCAGTTCTTC. Translation gives CASSSVKRGSRPYNEQFF.

The chain combines TRBV2 with TRBJ1-4, with a possible D match to TRBD1 (5 bases). CDR1 is SNHLY, CDR2 FYNNEI, per germline. There are 13 residues in the CDR3. V was pared by 7 bases and J by 5 bases, with 11 bases between. The DNA for the CDR3 is TGTGCCAGCACGGGGAGGGGAAATGAAAAACTGTTTTTT. Protein product: CASTGRGNEKLFF.

This chain connects TRBV2 to TRBJ1-5; D unresolved. In germline, CDR1 is SNHLY, CDR2 FYNNEI. With 7 bases removed from V and 5 bases from J, the gap between germline ends came to 12 bases. The CDR3 covers 13 residues. Written as DNA, the CDR3 is TGTGCCAGCACCGCGAAAGTTGATCAGCCCCAGCATTTT. It encodes CASTAKVDQPQHF.